The 5 T cell receptor beta chains below were found in one sample sequenced in a study of CXCR3-negative and CXCR3-positive naive CD8 T cells. It was by 5' RACE with UMI labels that the TRB cDNA libraries were prepared. From its re-call of the 5' RACE reads, TCRdb lists each CDR3 protein once, without DNA. In total, the table holds about 62,000 distinct CDR3 sequences. The material sequenced was naive CXCR3- CD8+ T cells from blood. The subset is: CD45RO-CCR7+CD27+CD95- naive CD8+ T cells lacking CXCR3 (TNR3-). These receptors were taken from a human donor in good health. Some clones in this sample may be carry-over from other donors' samples.

The V gene is TRBV12-3 or TRBV12-4, the J gene TRBJ1-3; TCRdb's D call of TRBD1 is untestable without DNA. This CDR3 spans 14 amino acids. The chain's CDR3 is CASSWGASGNTIYF.

The chain links TRBV5-1 to TRBJ1-1. Germline V gives CDR1 SGHRS, CDR2 YFSETQ. CDR3 length: 12 residues. This CDR3 is CASSSSNTEAFF.

The chain recombines TRBV29-1 with TRBJ2-1; as DNA is missing, the TRBD2 call by TCRdb cannot be tested. The CDR3 is made up of 14 amino acids. CDR1 is SQVTM, CDR2 ANQGSEA, per germline. The CDR3 here is CSVVGGFLYNEQFF.

The chain is built from TRBV7-9 and TRBJ2-1; TCRdb designates TRBD2, a call that cannot be tested without DNA. This CDR3 spans 16 amino acids. CDR1 is SEHNR, CDR2 FQNEAQ, per germline (reference sequence). The CDR3: CASRIEVSSGSNEQFF.

CDR3 amino acids: CASSELEEQYF. This chain links TRBV12-3 or TRBV12-4 with TRBJ2-7. CDR3 length: 11 amino acids.